This record covers a single TCR beta chain. Its antigen is undetermined. The source of the sample is a study of cytomegalovirus exposure and HLA in healthy donors. In the PCR, 60 Vbeta and 13 Jbeta primers were used. Generated by immunoSEQ multiplex PCR, the TCRdb table keeps only in-frame clones and is missing some. The sample carries some 140,000 clones, over 60% recorded once. Unrecorded immune exposures were likely, despite nominal health at sampling. Study results and limitations: Researchers counted 164 TCR beta chains as cytomegalovirus-associated.

The length of the CDR3 is 17 residues. Trimming took 1 base from V and 8 from J, leaving 20 bases between them. Looked up from germline, CDR1 is LGHNT and CDR2 is FRNRAP. The gene calls are TRBV12-5 and TRBJ1-4, with D perhaps TRBD1 (5 bases). The sequence came from a male donor in good health and CMV-seropositive. Material for sequencing was PBMCs. The CDR3 is CASGLGWGTAWREKLFF. The CDR3 region has the DNA TGTGCTAGTGGTTTGGGGTGGGGCACAGCTTGGCGGGAAAAACTGTTTTTT.